Below, 13 T cell receptor beta chains from the same sample are listed, as sequenced in a study of blood T cell repertoires in COVID-19. Assay used: immunoSEQ multiplex PCR; TCRdb lists only in-frame clones, some missing. In the table there are a few hundred thousand clones, around 82% of which are singletons. The sequenced sample was peripheral blood. These TCRs come from a woman aged 25 to 39 who had recovered from COVID-19.

The CDR3: CASSRTSNTGELFF. DNA of the CDR3: TGTGCCAGCAGCCGGACTAGCAACACCGGGGAGCTGTTTTTT. The chain links TRBV9 to TRBJ2-2; 8 bases agree with TRBD2. J lost 2 bases, V lost 4 bases, and 1 base had no gene match. The germline V gene has CDR1 SGDLS and CDR2 YYNGEE. The CDR3 has 14 amino acids.

V usage is TRBV6-5 and J usage is TRBJ1-6; the match to TRBD1 covers 7 bases. Germline values: CDR1 MNHEY, CDR2 SVGAGI. Trimming cost V 6 bases and J 9 bases; bases outside gene matches: 11. This CDR3 has 15 amino acids. CDR3 sequence reads: CASSERTGFFSPLHF. The CDR3 DNA reads TGTGCCAGCAGCGAGCGGACAGGATTTTTTTCACCCCTCCACTTT.

V is TRBV12-5 and J is TRBJ1-1; no reliable D call. With 4 bases removed from V and 4 bases from J, the gap between germline ends came to 22 bases. This CDR3 is 17 amino acids long. The V gene's germline CDR1 is LGHNT and CDR2 FRNRAP. In DNA, the CDR3 is TGTGCTAGTGGTTCCACCGGGATAAGGCCGTTTTCCACTGAAGCTTTCTTT. Translation: CASGSTGIRPFSTEAFF.

The chain carries TRBV15 and TRBJ1-6; perhaps TRBD1 as D (6 bases). Germline assignment: CDR1 LNHNV and CDR2 YYDKDF (reference sequence). V dropped 0 bases and J dropped 10 bases, with 13 bases sitting between them. The CDR3 has 15 residues. CDR3 in amino acids: CATSRDARGRSPLHF. CDR3 nucleotide sequence: TGTGCCACCAGCAGAGACGCCAGGGGCAGATCACCCCTCCACTTT.

The V and J genes are TRBV7-9 and TRBJ2-7; D not resolved. Between the trimmed V and J ends, which lost 1 base and 3 bases, there was a span of 4 bases. Germline V gene sequence: CDR1 SEHNR, CDR2 FQNEAQ (reference sequence). The CDR3 is 12 amino acids. DNA for the CDR3: TGTGCCAGCAGCTTAGTCCTCTACGAGCAGTACTTC. Its translation is CASSLVLYEQYF. Filled out from reference TRBV7-9 and TRBJ2-7, the complete variable domain reads DTGVSQNPRHKITKRGQNVTFRCDPISEHNRLYWYRQTLGQGPEFLTYFQNEAQLEKSRLLSDRFSAERPKGSFSTLEIQRTEQGDSAMYLCASSLVLYEQYFGPGTRLTVT.

The CDR3: CASATGGYGYTF. In DNA, the CDR3 is TGTGCCAGCGCGACAGGCGGGTATGGCTACACCTTC. The rearrangement links TRBV6-5 to TRBJ1-2; D possibly corresponds to TRBD1 (6 bases). The CDR3 contains 12 residues. V dropped 8 bases and J dropped 5 bases, with 12 bases sitting between them. Looked up from germline, CDR1 is MNHEY and CDR2 is SVGAGI.

The rearrangement joins TRBV18 to TRBJ2-2; D not certain. This CDR3 is built from 13 residues. Germline values: CDR1 KGHSH, CDR2 LQKENI. The ends were cut back, 2 bases at V and 4 bases at J, with 5 bases in the middle. CDR3: CASSPSSTGELFF. The DNA of the CDR3 is TGTGCCAGCTCACCATCGAGCACCGGGGAGCTGTTTTTT.

This sequence joins TRBV3-1 (or the pseudogene TRBV3-2) and TRBJ2-7, with TRBD1 identical over 8 bases. Trimming at V came to 0 bases and at J to 2 bases, leaving 9 bases not matched to a gene. The CDR3 has 17 amino acids. Germline CDR1 is LGHDT and CDR2 is YNNKEL (reference sequence). The CDR3 spells CASSQDFSGQATYEQYF. The CDR3 bases are TGTGCCAGCAGCCAAGATTTCTCGGGACAGGCGACCTACGAGCAGTACTTC.

V is TRBV9 and J is TRBJ2-3, with TRBD1 matching over 7 bases. The junction had 5 bases not matched to a gene; V was cut back by 4 bases and J by 0 bases. Germline CDR1 reads SGDLS; CDR2 reads YYNGEE. The CDR3 runs to 15 residues. The CDR3 reads CASSPRQGSTDTQYF. In DNA, the CDR3 is TGTGCCAGCAGCCCCCGACAGGGAAGCACAGATACGCAGTATTTT.

The chain couples TRBV7-3 to TRBJ1-2, with 10 bases identical to TRBD1. This CDR3 contains 17 residues. V shed 5 bases and J 2 bases; nucleotides not matched to a gene: 11. The germline CDR1 and CDR2 sequences are SGHTA and FQGTGA. This CDR3 reads CASSTGTGAVVNYGYTF. The DNA for the CDR3 is TGTGCCAGCAGCACAGGGACAGGGGCCGTCGTAAACTATGGCTACACCTTC.

The V and J genes are TRBV30 and TRBJ2-1, with 15 bases that match TRBD2. The CDR3 has 19 residues. Germline V gene sequence: CDR1 GTSNPN, CDR2 SVGIG (reference sequence). V lost 2 bases and J lost 0; bases outside the gene matches: 8. CDR3 bases: TGTGCCTGGAGTTTGGGACTAGCGGGAGGATCTCTCTCCTACAATGAGCAGTTCTTC. Amino acid sequence: CAWSLGLAGGSLSYNEQFF. Full variable domain (rest looked up from reference TRBV30 and TRBJ2-1): SQTIHQWPATLVQPVGSPLSLECTVEGTSNPNLYWYRQAAGRGLQLLFYSVGIGQISSEVPQNLSASRPQDRQFILSSKKLLLSDSGFYLCAWSLGLAGGSLSYNEQFFGPGTRLTVL.

The chain uses TRBV27 and TRBJ2-1; D may be TRBD1 (5 bases). This CDR3 region has 16 residues. Germline V gives CDR1 MNHEY, CDR2 SMNVEV (reference sequence). V lost 3 bases, J lost 0 bases, and 12 bases lay in between. Written as DNA, the CDR3 is TGTGCCAGCAGTTTCAGGGCGAGGAGCTCCTACAATGAGCAGTTCTTC. It is translated as CASSFRARSSYNEQFF.

The V call is TRBV19, the J call TRBJ2-7, with 11 nucleotides matching TRBD1. The V segment lost 6 bases and the J segment 3 bases; nucleotides outside the gene matches: 7. CDR1 and CDR2 (germline): LNHDA, SQIVND (reference sequence). This CDR3 has 15 residues. CDR3 sequence reads: CASSARDRGGYEQYF. CDR3 bases: TGTGCCAGTAGCGCCCGGGACAGGGGGGGCTACGAGCAGTACTTC.